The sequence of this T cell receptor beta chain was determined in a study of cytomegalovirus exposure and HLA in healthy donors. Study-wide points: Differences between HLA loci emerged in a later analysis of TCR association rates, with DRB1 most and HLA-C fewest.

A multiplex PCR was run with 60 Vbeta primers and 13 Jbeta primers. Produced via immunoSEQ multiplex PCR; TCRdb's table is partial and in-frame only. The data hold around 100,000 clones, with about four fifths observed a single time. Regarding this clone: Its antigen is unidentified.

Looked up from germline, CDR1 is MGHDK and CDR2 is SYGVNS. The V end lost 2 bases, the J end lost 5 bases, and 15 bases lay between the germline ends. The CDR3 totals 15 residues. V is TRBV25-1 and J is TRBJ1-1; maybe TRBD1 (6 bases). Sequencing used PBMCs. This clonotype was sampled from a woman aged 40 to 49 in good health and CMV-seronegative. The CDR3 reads CASSELVQGRTEAFF. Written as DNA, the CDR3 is TGTGCCAGCAGTGAACTTGTACAGGGTCGGACTGAAGCTTTCTTT.